The 9 T cell receptor beta chains below come from one sample, sequenced in a study of T cells of healthy individuals. TCRdb re-called the 5' RACE reads through MiXCR, storing one row per CDR3 protein. In the table there are around 90,000 distinct CDR3 sequences, about 5% of which are singletons. The receptors stem from a female donor in good health.

This clonotype was picked up a small number of times. The chain couples TRBV7-9 to TRBJ1-2, with no clear D. Germline V gene lookup returns CDR1 SEHNR and CDR2 FQNEAQ (reference sequence). The CDR3 consists of 16 residues. With 5 bases removed from V and 4 bases from J, the gap between germline ends came to 20 bases. The CDR3 DNA follows: TGTGCCAGCAGCCCAGTGTCCGAAAGTACCCGCTATGGCTACACCTTC. Translation: CASSPVSESTRYGYTF.

This clonotype was counted ten times or more. The gene calls are TRBV4-1 and TRBJ2-1, with 8 bases lining up with TRBD2. With V trimmed by 1 base and J by 2 bases, 10 bases remained unmatched. The CDR3 has 18 residues. Germline lookup yields CDR1 MGHRA and CDR2 YSYEKL. In nucleotides, the CDR3 is TGCGCCAGCAGCCAAGCGCCGGGACTAGTCTTCGCCTACAATGAGCAGTTCTTC. It specifies CASSQAPGLVFAYNEQFF.

This clonotype has at least ten counts. V is TRBV30 and J is TRBJ2-7; D is perhaps TRBD2 (6 bases). The V gene's germline CDR1 is GTSNPN and CDR2 SVGIG (reference sequence). V dropped 0 bases and J dropped 5 bases, with 17 bases sitting between them. The CDR3 has 15 residues. The CDR3 loop reads CAWSVKGLPRDEQYF. The CDR3 DNA reads as TGTGCCTGGAGTGTTAAAGGACTACCCCGGGACGAGCAGTACTTC.

There are many counts of this clonotype. The gene calls are TRBV6-5 and TRBJ1-1; 9 bases fit TRBD1. Germline CDR1 and CDR2: MNHEY and SVGAGI. The CDR3 runs to 13 residues. With 7 bases clipped from V and 7 bases from J, the junction kept 7 bases outside the gene matches. The CDR3 is CASTPGQGIEAFF. The DNA for the CDR3 is TGTGCCAGCACCCCGGGACAGGGAATTGAAGCTTTCTTT.

This chain connects TRBV10-3 to TRBJ2-7, with D uncertain. The CDR3 covers 13 residues. Germline V CDR1 and CDR2: ENHRY, SYGVKD. V lost 4 bases, J lost 5 bases, and 12 bases lay in between. The DNA of the CDR3 is TGTGCCATCAGTGGGGCTATCCGGGACGAGCAGTACTTC. It is translated as CAISGAIRDEQYF.

This clonotype has ten or more counts. This sequence joins TRBV24-1 and TRBJ2-1, with D perhaps matching TRBD2 (6 bases). The CDR3 totals 16 residues. Germline-derived CDR1 and CDR2 are KGHDR and SFDVKD. Trimming pared 5 bases from V and 7 bases from J, leaving 20 bases between. The CDR3 spells CATSGYSGNPSNEQFF. The CDR3 DNA is TGTGCCACCAGTGGCTATAGCGGCAACCCCTCTAATGAGCAGTTCTTC.

This clonotype was observed many times. In DNA form, the CDR3 reads TGTGCCAGCAGCCAGCCGACAGGGCGGAGGCAGTTCTTC. Translated, it gives CASSQPTGRRQFF. The chain combines TRBV3-1 with TRBJ2-1, with 7 bases matching TRBD1. Germline trimming cut 3 bases from V and 12 bases from J; bases unmatched to any gene: 8. Germline assignment: CDR1 LGHDT and CDR2 YNNKEL (reference sequence). This CDR3 is 13 amino acids long.

This clonotype appeared many times. V gene TRBV4-1 combines with J gene TRBJ1-1, with TRBD1 matching 8 bases. The trim removed 4 bases at V and 1 base at J, leaving 5 bases unmatched. This CDR3 comprises 15 residues. The germline gives CDR1 MGHRA, CDR2 YSYEKL. The CDR3 protein is CASSPPGTGNTEAFF. Written as DNA, the CDR3 is TGCGCCAGCAGCCCCCCGGGGACAGGGAACACTGAAGCTTTCTTT.

Many counts were recorded for this clonotype. The chain is built from TRBV7-9 and TRBJ2-2; no clear D. This CDR3 region has 16 residues. Germline-derived CDR1 and CDR2 are SEHNR and FQNEAQ (reference sequence). Trimming left V 1 base short and J 1 base short, with 10 bases between. The CDR3, as DNA: TGTGCCAGCAGCTTAGGCTGGCAAGAGAACACCGGGGAGCTGTTTTTT. This sequence encodes CASSLGWQENTGELFF.